The 20 T cell receptor beta chains reported below all come from one sample, sequenced in a study of brain T cells in children with intractable seizures. TCRdb keeps only in-frame clones here, not all; method: immunoSEQ multiplex PCR. The table includes under 400,000 clones, over 90% detected once. Time point meaning: blood from clinic visit 5 months post-surgery; TSC patient then seizure free. Material: peripheral blood, obtained roughly 5 months after surgery. The source of these receptors is a boy younger than two with tuberous sclerosis and intractable seizures.

CDR3 loop: CASSPTQGPGGGYTF. CDR3 coding DNA: TGTGCCAGCAGTCCAACTCAGGGCCCTGGAGGGGGCTACACCTTC. The V gene is TRBV6-5, the J gene TRBJ1-2, with D maybe TRBD1 (5 bases). From germline, CDR1 is MNHEY and CDR2 SVGAGI. V was trimmed by 5 bases and J by 8 bases, leaving 21 bases between them. This CDR3 has 15 residues.

The CDR3 nucleotides read TGCGCCAGCAGCTTTTTTTTGGGACTAGTCTCTGACGAGCAGTACTTC. This gives the protein CASSFFLGLVSDEQYF. The rearrangement joins TRBV5-1 to TRBJ2-7, with 8 bases matching TRBD2. Germline values: CDR1 SGHRS, CDR2 YFSETQ. Germline trimming cut 2 bases from V and 5 bases from J; bases unmatched to any gene: 12. The CDR3 sequence is 16 residues long.

V and J are TRBV7-2 and TRBJ1-1, with no clear D. The CDR3 sequence is 13 residues long. V was cut by 5 bases and J by 11 bases, with 18 bases left in between. Germline-derived CDR1 and CDR2 are SGHTA and FQGNSA. The CDR3 here is CASSPPGPGLAFF. CDR3 DNA sequence: TGTGCCAGCAGCCCCCCCGGTCCTGGGCTCGCTTTCTTT.

The J gene is TRBJ1-2, the V gene TRBV7-8; D might be TRBD1 (6 bases). The germline CDR1 and CDR2 sequences are SGHVS and FQNEAQ. V was clipped by 8 bases and J by 5 bases, with 24 bases between them. The CDR3 spans 16 residues. Here the CDR3 DNA reads TGTGCCAGCGTGCTGGATCGGGGCCTAAGGGGGTATGGCTACACCTTC. Translating it yields CASVLDRGLRGYGYTF.

This chain connects TRBV6-5 to TRBJ2-3, with a tentative D call TRBD2 (6 bases). Germline CDR1 is MNHEY and CDR2 is SVGAGI. CDR3 length: 14 amino acids. The germline V and J ends were trimmed by 2 bases and 3 bases, with 9 bases remaining between them. The CDR3: CASSYPSATDTQYF. The CDR3 DNA is TGTGCCAGCAGTTACCCTAGCGCAACAGATACGCAGTATTTT.

The chain uses TRBV6-1 and TRBJ1-5; D call uncertain. From germline, CDR1 is MNHNS and CDR2 SASEGT. The CDR3 loop spans 14 amino acids. V was clipped by 1 base and J by 4 bases, with 8 bases between them. The CDR3 protein is CASSEVYLNQPQHF. DNA for the CDR3: TGTGCCAGCAGTGAAGTGTACTTGAATCAGCCCCAGCATTTT.

This sequence joins TRBV5-6 and TRBJ2-1; TRBD2 matches 9 bases. Germline loops: CDR1 SGHDT, CDR2 YYEEEE. The length of the CDR3 is 16 residues. Trimming took 1 base from V and 8 from J; bases not matched to a gene: 10. The CDR3 protein is CASSLPRLAALDEQFF. CDR3 nucleotides: TGTGCCAGCAGCTTGCCGCGACTAGCGGCTCTGGATGAGCAGTTCTTC.

This clone was recorded once. V is TRBV9 and J is TRBJ1-5, with D perhaps TRBD1 (5 bases). The CDR3 covers 15 residues. V was shortened by 0 bases and J by 6 bases, with 13 bases between the two germline ends. Germline V gene lookup returns CDR1 SGDLS and CDR2 YYNGEE. The CDR3 region is CASSVDPGLGQPQHF. CDR3 DNA sequence: TGTGCCAGCAGCGTAGATCCGGGGCTTGGTCAGCCCCAGCATTTT.

The J gene is TRBJ2-7, the V gene TRBV27; a weak D match, TRBD2 (6 bases). The CDR3 has 16 amino acids. Germline loops: CDR1 MNHEY, CDR2 SMNVEV (reference sequence). Trimming took off 0 bases at V and 2 bases at J, with 14 bases between the two ends. The CDR3 nucleotides read TGTGCCAGCAGTTTATCGATCGCTAGCGTGCCCTACGAGCAGTACTTC. Its protein product is CASSLSIASVPYEQYF.

CDR3 residues: CASNRSSGANVLTF. CDR3 in DNA: TGTGCCTCGAACAGGAGCTCTGGGGCCAACGTCCTGACTTTC. This chain uses TRBV10-3 with TRBJ2-6; tentative D call: TRBD1 (5 bases). CDR1 and CDR2 (germline): ENHRY, SYGVKD. The CDR3 contains 14 residues. V was trimmed by 11 bases and J by 0 bases, leaving 11 bases between them.

The V and J genes are TRBV30 and TRBJ2-1; 7 bases fit TRBD2. The germline CDR1 and CDR2 sequences are GTSNPN and SVGIG (reference sequence). The CDR3 is 14 amino acids. The ends lost 5 bases at V and 0 bases at J; junction bases unmatched: 4. The CDR3 bases are TGTGCCTGGGGGGACTACAGCTCCTACAATGAGCAGTTCTTC. Amino acids: CAWGDYSSYNEQFF.

The rearrangement uses TRBV2 and TRBJ2-7; D gene ambiguous. The V and J ends lost 8 bases and 6 bases respectively, with 20 bases between them. The CDR3 has 14 amino acids. The germline V gene encodes CDR1 SNHLY and CDR2 FYNNEI. CDR3 nucleotides: TGTGCCAGCGGCAGACCCGAGCGAGACCTCGAGCAGTACTTC. It codes for CASGRPERDLEQYF.

The J gene is TRBJ2-3, the V gene TRBV11-3, with D possibly being TRBD1 (5 bases). Trimming removed 3 bases at V and 4 bases at J, with 8 bases between. This CDR3 spans 13 amino acids. CDR1 is SGHNT and CDR2 is YENEEA in the germline V gene. The CDR3 sequence: CASSFSRADTQYF. Written as DNA, the CDR3 is TGTGCCAGCAGCTTTTCCAGGGCAGATACGCAGTATTTT.

This clone was recorded only once. The chain is built from TRBV6-5 and TRBJ2-1, with TRBD2 matching over 11 bases. J gave up 8 bases and V 4 bases, and 7 bases lay outside the gene matches. The length of the CDR3 is 15 residues. Per germline, CDR1 MNHEY and CDR2 SVGAGI. The CDR3 loop reads CASSSLAGGPDEQFF. The CDR3 region has the DNA TGTGCCAGCAGTTCTCTAGCGGGGGGCCCGGATGAGCAGTTCTTC.

The genes are TRBV5-5 and TRBJ2-3; TRBD2 matches 9 bases. Germline V gives CDR1 SGHKS, CDR2 YYEKEE (reference sequence). With 5 bases clipped from V and 4 bases from J, the junction kept 5 bases outside the gene matches. This CDR3 has 14 amino acids. CDR3 coding DNA: TGTGCCAGCAGGGGGCGGGAGGGCGCAGATACGCAGTATTTT. This codes for CASRGREGADTQYF.

The chain employs TRBV18 and TRBJ1-3; D remains ambiguous. Germline values: CDR1 KGHSH, CDR2 LQKENI. The CDR3 is 15 amino acids. V was shortened by 6 bases and J by 0 bases, with 12 bases between the two germline ends. The CDR3 DNA is TGTGCCAGCTCCCCCGGACGTGTCTCTGGAAACACCATATATTTT. It encodes CASSPGRVSGNTIYF.

This chain links TRBV5-6 with TRBJ1-2; D is unresolved. Germline CDR1 is SGHDT and CDR2 is YYEEEE. The V and J ends lost 2 bases and 3 bases respectively, with 8 bases between them. This CDR3 comprises 13 residues. CDR3 sequence: CASSLRVDYGYTF. The CDR3 DNA sequence: TGTGCCAGCAGCTTAAGGGTTGACTATGGCTACACCTTC.

The rearrangement links TRBV12-3 or TRBV12-4 to TRBJ2-7; D might be TRBD1 or TRBD2, each matching 5 bases. Trimming took off 2 bases at V and 6 bases at J, with 8 bases between the two ends. The CDR3 is made up of 12 amino acids. CDR3: CASSLPGSEQYF. The CDR3 DNA is TGTGCCAGCAGTTTACCAGGGAGCGAGCAGTACTTC.

This chain joins TRBV6-2 or TRBV6-3 and TRBJ1-3; 9 bases are shared with TRBD1. Trimming at V came to 6 bases and at J to 4 bases, leaving 4 bases not matched to a gene. Germline-derived CDR1 and CDR2 are MNHEY and SVGEGT. The CDR3 is made up of 14 amino acids. CDR3 in amino acids: CASSPGQGGNTIYF. The DNA of the CDR3 is TGTGCCAGCAGCCCGGGACAGGGAGGAAACACCATATATTTT.

The chain is built from TRBV2 and TRBJ2-2; D perhaps matches TRBD2 (5 bases). The ends were cut back, 0 bases at V and 8 bases at J, with 10 bases in the middle. Germline-derived CDR1 and CDR2 are SNHLY and FYNNEI. CDR3 size: 14 residues. The CDR3 region is CASSEAGASGELFF. The CDR3 nucleotides are TGTGCCAGCAGTGAAGCGGGAGCTTCGGGGGAGCTGTTTTTT.